This entry concerns a single T cell receptor (beta chain). Data came from immunoSEQ multiplex PCR; TCRdb stores just in-frame clones and leaves some out. Here the sample spans around 31,000 clones, 80% to 90% being singletons. The V end lost 5 bases, the J end lost 0 bases, and 10 bases lay between the germline ends. The CDR3 is made up of 14 amino acids. The germline CDR1 and CDR2 sequences are LGHNA and YNFKEQ. These data belong to a study of T cell changes during pregnancy in multiple sclerosis. The chain couples TRBV4-2 to TRBJ1-1; D is perhaps TRBD1 (6 bases). The material sequenced was CD4+ T cells from peripheral blood mononuclear cells, taken in the first trimester of pregnancy. This TCR was recovered from a female donor in good health, enrolled as a control in a pregnancy study. In DNA, the CDR3 is TGTGCCAGCAGCGTACACAGGGTGAACACTGAAGCTTTCTTT. Translation: CASSVHRVNTEAFF.